This T cell receptor (beta chain) was identified in a study of blood T cell repertoires in COVID-19. This CDR3 region has 20 residues. Trimming took 3 bases from V and 2 from J; bases not matched to a gene: 14. Germline V gives CDR1 MNHEY, CDR2 SMNVEV (reference sequence). Assay: immunoSEQ multiplex PCR; the TCRdb copy retains only in-frame clones and omits some. The data show about 33,000 clones, around 87% seen once. This receptor was obtained from a man in his 70s with acute or convalescent COVID-19. The sample taken for sequencing was peripheral blood. The J gene is TRBJ2-3, the V gene TRBV27; 13 positions agree with TRBD2. The CDR3 protein is CASSFRPWTSGGRSTDTQYF. For the CDR3, the DNA is TGTGCCAGCAGTTTTCGACCCTGGACTAGCGGGGGCAGATCCACAGATACGCAGTATTTT.